Shown below are 17 T cell receptor beta chains from a single sample sequenced in a study of blood T cell repertoires in COVID-19. The data were produced by immunoSEQ multiplex PCR, yet TCRdb's version contains in-frame clones alone and is incomplete. The table records approximately 230,000 clones, 85% to 90% of them present only once. The source material was PBMCs or T cells enriched from blood (not recorded which). These receptors all stem from a man younger than 30 who had recovered from COVID-19.

The genes are TRBV9 and TRBJ2-2, with a tentative D call TRBD2 (5 bases). Trimming pared 0 bases from V and 4 bases from J, leaving 7 bases between. Germline assignment: CDR1 SGDLS and CDR2 YYNGEE. This CDR3 is 14 amino acids long. DNA for the CDR3: TGTGCCAGCAGCGTAGCGCTAGCCACCGGGGAGCTGTTTTTT. Translation: CASSVALATGELFF.

This clone was counted between two and nine times. The chain couples TRBV4-1 to TRBJ2-7, with D uncertain. Germline lookup yields CDR1 MGHRA and CDR2 YSYEKL. Trimming removed 4 bases at V and 0 bases at J, with 10 bases between. The CDR3 sequence is 14 residues long. CDR3 protein: CASSPRGSSYEQYF. The CDR3 DNA reads as TGCGCCAGCAGCCCCCGCGGAAGCTCCTACGAGCAGTACTTC.

The genes are TRBV6-1 and TRBJ1-1; D possibly corresponds to TRBD1 (6 bases). The CDR3 loop spans 18 amino acids. Trimming took off 2 bases at V and 2 bases at J, with 21 bases between the two ends. Germline assignment: CDR1 MNHNS and CDR2 SASEGT. Here the CDR3 DNA reads TGTGCCAGCAGTGAAACTGATCTTGGACAGTTGACCAACACTGAAGCTTTCTTT. It yields the protein CASSETDLGQLTNTEAFF.

The chain employs TRBV28 and TRBJ1-5; maybe TRBD1 (5 bases). With 9 bases removed from V and 6 bases from J, the gap between germline ends came to 18 bases. The CDR3 length is 14 residues. Per the germline V gene, CDR1 is MDHEN and CDR2 is SYDVKM. The CDR3 here is CASSADSSPQPQHF. The CDR3 nucleotides read TGTGCCAGTAGTGCAGACAGTTCCCCTCAGCCCCAGCATTTT.

This sequence joins TRBV16 and TRBJ2-3, with D possibly being TRBD1 (5 bases). The V gene's germline CDR1 is KGHSY and CDR2 FQNENV. V gave up 0 bases and J gave up 3 bases, with 13 bases separating them. The CDR3 loop spans 16 amino acids. This chain's CDR3 is CASSQSQGEETDTQYF. The CDR3 bases are TGTGCCAGCAGCCAATCCCAAGGGGAAGAAACAGATACGCAGTATTTT.

The chain uses TRBV27 and TRBJ2-3; 8 nucleotides line up with TRBD1. This CDR3 is built from 14 residues. Germline values: CDR1 MNHEY, CDR2 SMNVEV (reference sequence). Trimming removed 11 bases from V and 4 bases from J; junction bases left unmatched: 11. As DNA, the CDR3 is TGTGCCGGATGCGACAGGGGTCCCCCAGATACGCAGTATTTT. As protein: CAGCDRGPPDTQYF.

This sequence joins TRBV7-9 and TRBJ1-1; perhaps TRBD1 as D (6 bases). The germline CDR1 and CDR2 sequences are SEHNR and FQNEAQ (reference sequence). CDR3 length: 15 amino acids. Trimming shortened V by 11 bases and J by 1 base, and 20 bases separated the two germline ends. The CDR3 nucleotides are TGTGCCGGAGGCGCAGGGGTTGGGAAGAACACTGAAGCTTTCTTT. As protein: CAGGAGVGKNTEAFF.

This chain joins TRBV6-5 and TRBJ1-2; D not certain. The CDR3 is 12 amino acids. Trimming took 5 bases from V and 7 from J, leaving 11 bases between them. Germline assignment: CDR1 MNHEY and CDR2 SVGAGI. The CDR3 sequence: CASSQDRGGYTF. DNA for the CDR3: TGTGCCAGCAGTCAGGACCGGGGTGGCTACACCTTC.

The genes are TRBV12-3 or TRBV12-4 and TRBJ2-5; D is possibly TRBD2 (6 bases). Trimming shortened V by 1 base and J by 6 bases, and 9 bases separated the two germline ends. The CDR3 contains 13 residues. The CDR3 DNA reads as TGTGCCAGCAGTTTAGGTGCGGGGAAGACCCAGTACTTC. Protein product: CASSLGAGKTQYF.

The V call is TRBV5-5, the J call TRBJ1-1; D gene uncertain. CDR3 length: 16 amino acids. Germline loops: CDR1 SGHKS, CDR2 YYEKEE (reference sequence). Deletions cut 4 bases from V and 0 bases from J, with 16 bases between. CDR3 DNA: TGTGCCAGCAGCCCAAGAGTGAGAGGGATGAACACTGAAGCTTTCTTT. This gives the protein CASSPRVRGMNTEAFF. The entire variable domain, with the rest obtained from reference TRBV5-5 and TRBJ1-1, is as follows: DAGVTQSPTHLIKTRGQQVTLRCSPISGHKSVSWYQQVLGQGPQFIFQYYEKEERGRGNFPDRFSARQFPNYSSELNVNALLLGDSALYLCASSPRVRGMNTEAFFGQGTRLTVV.

The chain carries TRBV2 and TRBJ2-1, with 13 nucleotides matching TRBD2. The CDR3 contains 17 residues. The trim removed 8 bases at V and 2 bases at J, leaving 9 bases unmatched. Germline V gene data show CDR1 as SNHLY and CDR2 as FYNNEI. The CDR3 DNA reads TGTGCCAGCCCTGGACTAGCGGGGGTCAATACCTACAATGAGCAGTTCTTC. Its translation: CASPGLAGVNTYNEQFF.

The genes are TRBV28 and TRBJ2-1; 7 positions match TRBD1. In germline, CDR1 is MDHEN, CDR2 SYDVKM. The CDR3 has 17 residues. Losses at the gene ends were 5 bases for V and 6 bases for J; bases not matched to a gene: 16. CDR3 coding DNA: TGTGCCAGCAGTAGGGACCCTTGGGGACAGCTGGGCAATGAGCAGTTCTTC. Protein: CASSRDPWGQLGNEQFF.

V gene TRBV7-8 combines with J gene TRBJ2-5; possible D gene TRBD2, 5 bases. This CDR3 region has 14 residues. Trimming cost V 5 bases and J 6 bases, with 16 bases left between them. Germline CDR1 reads SGHVS; CDR2 reads FQNEAQ. CDR3 coding DNA: TGTGCCAGCAGCCCCGTGGTTAGCGCAAAGACCCAGTACTTC. Amino acids: CASSPVVSAKTQYF.

The rearrangement links TRBV5-4 to TRBJ1-5; TRBD1 might be the D (5 bases). The CDR3 contains 15 residues. Trimming left V 0 bases short and J 5 bases short, with 12 bases between. Germline-derived CDR1 and CDR2 are SGHNT and YYREEE (reference sequence). The CDR3 loop is CASSLGGGSHQPQHF. The CDR3 DNA sequence: TGTGCCAGCAGCTTGGGGGGGGGAAGCCATCAGCCCCAGCATTTT. The full variable domain, its missing parts supplied by reference TRBV5-4 and TRBJ1-5, is ETGVTQSPTHLIKTRGQQVTLRCSSQSGHNTVSWYQQALGQGPQFIFQYYREEENGRGNFPPRFSGLQFPNYSSELNVNALELDDSALYLCASSLGGGSHQPQHFGDGTRLSIL.

This chain joins TRBV12-3 or TRBV12-4 and TRBJ1-5; 8 nucleotides line up with TRBD1. The CDR3 has 12 residues. V lost 10 bases to trimming and J lost 6 bases; unmatched junction nucleotides: 5. As DNA, the CDR3 is TGTGCCACCTCAGGGGGCGGTCAGCCCCAGCATTTT. Translation: CATSGGGQPQHF.

The chain is built from TRBV11-2 and TRBJ2-7, with 9 bases lining up with TRBD1. There are 14 residues in the CDR3. CDR1 is SGHAT, CDR2 FQNNGV, per germline. Unmatched junction bases numbered 3, after V lost 4 bases and J lost 2 bases. In DNA form, the CDR3 reads TGTGCCAGCAGCTCTGGACAGGGGCCCTACGAGCAGTACTTC. As protein: CASSSGQGPYEQYF.

The chain has TRBV15 and TRBJ2-2, with TRBD1 identical over 8 bases. The CDR3 runs to 14 residues. The trim removed 3 bases at V and 6 bases at J, leaving 3 bases unmatched. Germline loops: CDR1 LNHNV, CDR2 YYDKDF (reference sequence). In DNA, the CDR3 is TGTGCCACCAGCAGGGACAGGGAAGCCGGGGAGCTGTTTTTT. Translation: CATSRDREAGELFF. Together with reference TRBV15 and TRBJ2-2, the CDR3 gives the full variable domain: DAMVIQNPRYQVTQFGKPVTLSCSQTLNHNVMYWYQQKSSQAPKLLFHYYDKDFNNEADTPDNFQSRRPNTSFCFLDIRSPGLGDTAMYLCATSRDREAGELFFGEGSRLTVL.